This T cell receptor (beta chain) originates from a study of T cell repertoires in cytomegalovirus infection. TCRdb used MiXCR to reprocess the reads, holding one entry per CDR3 protein. The sample carries 150,000 to 200,000 distinct CDR3 sequences, approximately 17% recorded once. This clonotype has more than one count but fewer than ten. The TCR comes from a human donor in good health (CMV status not recorded). Some clones in this sample may be carry-over from other donors' samples. Sample: CD8+ T cells from PBMCs.

The chain's CDR3 is CASSEYNDHRSGQFF. In DNA, the CDR3 is TGTGCCAGCAGTGAATATAATGACCACAGAAGCGGGCAGTTCTTC. The chain employs TRBV25-1 and TRBJ2-1; D is possibly TRBD2 (5 bases). Germline CDR1 is MGHDK and CDR2 is SYGVNS. CDR3 length: 15 amino acids. The V end was cut by 0 bases, the J end by 12 bases, with 18 bases between.